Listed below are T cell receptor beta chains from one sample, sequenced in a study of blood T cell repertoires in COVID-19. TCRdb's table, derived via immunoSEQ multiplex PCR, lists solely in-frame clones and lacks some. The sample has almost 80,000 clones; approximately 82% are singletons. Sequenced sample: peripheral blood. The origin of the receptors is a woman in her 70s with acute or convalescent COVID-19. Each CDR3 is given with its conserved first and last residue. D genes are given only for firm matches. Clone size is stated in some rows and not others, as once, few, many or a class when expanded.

CAWNRVSSETQYF,TGTGCCTGGAACAGGGTGTCATCGGAGACCCAGTACTTC,NA,TRBV30,TRBJ2-5,NA
CAWRSFGSGNTIYF,TGTGCCTGGAGAAGTTTCGGTTCTGGAAACACCATATATTTT,NA,TRBV30,TRBJ1-3,once
CASSQDRQPNEKLFF,TGTGCCAGCAGCCAAGATAGACAGCCAAATGAAAAACTGTTTTTT,NA,TRBV4-2,TRBJ1-4,NA
CATSDPGLAGDSYNEQFF,TGTGCCACCAGTGACCCCGGACTAGCGGGAGACTCCTACAATGAGCAGTTCTTC,TRBD2,TRBV24-1,TRBJ2-1,once
CASSGALYEQYF,TGTGCCAGCAGCGGGGCCCTCTACGAGCAGTACTTC,NA,TRBV7-9,TRBJ2-7,NA
CAISDLTGISSGELFF,TGTGCCATCAGTGACCTTACAGGGATAAGTTCCGGGGAGCTGTTTTTT,NA,TRBV10-3,TRBJ2-2,NA
CASSSGRTGSIKQYF,TGCGCCAGCAGCTCCGGAAGGACAGGATCTATTAAGCAGTACTTC,TRBD1,TRBV5-1,TRBJ2-7,NA
CAVGQGGGKNQPQHF,TGTGCCGTGGGACAGGGGGGGGGAAAGAATCAGCCCCAGCATTTT,TRBD1,TRBV19,TRBJ1-5,NA
CASSLVNTGELFF,TGTGCCAGCAGCTTAGTAAACACCGGGGAGCTGTTTTTT,NA,TRBV11-3,TRBJ2-2,NA
CASSLDRGAIDTQYF,TGCGCCAGCAGCTTGGACAGGGGCGCTATAGATACGCAGTATTTT,TRBD1,TRBV5-1,TRBJ2-3,NA
CASSQVLAPWGNEQFF,TGTGCCAGCAGCCAAGTACTAGCCCCTTGGGGCAATGAGCAGTTCTTC,NA,TRBV3-1/TRBV3-2,TRBJ2-1,NA
CASSSPPSGTGVDTQYF,TGTGCCAGCAGCTCTCCTCCTTCCGGGACAGGCGTGGATACGCAGTATTTT,TRBD1,TRBV5-8,TRBJ2-3,NA
CASRGKSPGTGNGNTEAFF,TGTGCCAGCAGGGGGAAAAGTCCCGGGACAGGGAATGGAAACACTGAAGCTTTCTTT,TRBD1,TRBV7-9,TRBJ1-1,few
CASAFSGGNTDTQYF,TGTGCCAGTGCCTTCTCGGGGGGTAACACAGATACGCAGTATTTT,TRBD2,TRBV19,TRBJ2-3,once
CASSRSPQVDTQYF,TGTGCCAGCAGCCGCAGCCCCCAGGTAGATACGCAGTATTTT,NA,TRBV7-9,TRBJ2-3,NA
CASSIRGQIYGYTF,TGTGCCAGTAGTATTAGGGGGCAAATCTATGGCTACACCTTC,TRBD1,TRBV19,TRBJ1-2,NA
CASRASRETQYF,TGTGCCAGCAGAGCCTCTCGAGAGACCCAGTACTTC,NA,TRBV12-3/TRBV12-4,TRBJ2-5,NA
CASRGSASTQYF,TGTGCCAGCAGGGGGAGTGCGTCGACCCAGTACTTC,NA,TRBV2,TRBJ2-5,NA
CAISEGGGRSNEKLFF,TGTGCCATCAGTGAAGGGGGTGGGCGGTCTAATGAAAAACTGTTTTTT,NA,TRBV10-3,TRBJ1-4,NA
CASSDATGGTDTQYF,TGTGCCAGCAGTGATGCGACAGGGGGCACAGATACGCAGTATTTT,TRBD1,TRBV2,TRBJ2-3,NA
CAWSEGQSNQPQHF,TGTGCCTGGAGCGAGGGACAAAGCAATCAGCCCCAGCATTTT,NA,TRBV30,TRBJ1-5,NA
CASSLAGGGNYGYTF,TGCGCCAGCAGCTTGGCTGGGGGAGGGAACTATGGCTACACCTTC,NA,TRBV5-1,TRBJ1-2,NA
CASRPGLAKNIQYF,TGCGCCAGCAGACCAGGACTAGCCAAAAACATTCAGTACTTC,NA,TRBV5-1,TRBJ2-4,NA
CASSSLRREDSEQFF,TGCGCCAGCAGCTCGTTGAGGCGGGAAGACAGTGAGCAGTTCTTC,NA,TRBV5-1,TRBJ2-1,NA
CASSLLAGLTGELFF,TGCGCCAGCAGCCTGCTAGCGGGACTCACCGGGGAGCTGTTTTTT,TRBD2,TRBV5-1,TRBJ2-2,NA
CASRTENSPLHF,TGTGCCAGCAGAACAGAGAATTCACCCCTCCACTTT,NA,TRBV2,TRBJ1-6,NA
CASSFLAGGSGSPLHF,TGTGCCAGCAGTTTTCTGGCAGGGGGGAGCGGTTCACCCCTCCACTTT,TRBD1,TRBV28,TRBJ1-6,NA
CATSRGQGRNEQFF,TGTGCCACCAGCAGAGGGCAGGGTCGGAATGAGCAGTTCTTC,NA,TRBV15,TRBJ2-1,NA
CASLPPPSARFTNEQYF,TGTGCCAGTCTTCCCCCTCCCTCCGCGCGATTCACGAACGAGCAGTACTTC,NA,TRBV28,TRBJ2-7,NA
CAWSGLFYEQYF,TGTGCCTGGAGTGGACTTTTCTACGAGCAGTACTTC,NA,TRBV30,TRBJ2-7,NA
CASSPNRVGKNIQYF,TGTGCCAGCAGCCCAAACAGGGTTGGCAAAAACATTCAGTACTTC,NA,TRBV5-8,TRBJ2-4,NA